This T cell receptor beta chain is drawn from a study of identical twins. Study-wide points: In cord blood, abundant beta clonotypes had fewer insertions; memory showed no trend.

The CDR3 has 15 residues. Germline V gene data show CDR1 as SGHRS and CDR2 as YFSETQ. Trimming shortened V by 0 bases and J by 6 bases, and 13 bases separated the two germline ends. A universal primer site was incorporated via template switching, and the cDNA contained unique molecular identifiers. In TCRdb, the 5' RACE reads were re-called with MiXCR into one record per CDR3 protein. The sample has a few hundred thousand distinct CDR3 sequences, roughly an eighth seen once; the top ten hold more than 0.8%. A word on this clonotype: Its antigen is as yet unknown.

These data also featured in a second study, about yellow fever vaccine responses in identical twins.

The chain couples TRBV5-1 to TRBJ2-1; D is uncertain. Sequencing was carried out using CD4+ T cells sorted from blood. This receptor was taken from a young woman in good health. The CDR3 here is CASSLGVPLVNEQFF. CDR3 nucleotide sequence: TGCGCCAGCAGCTTGGGCGTCCCCCTCGTCAATGAGCAGTTCTTC.